Shown below are 3 T cell receptor beta chains from a single sample sequenced in a study of CD8+ T cells in alopecia areata. After isolation, RNA underwent reverse transcription to generate cDNA as the sequencing template. Some clones are missing from TCRdb's copy, which holds only in-frame ones; the method was immunoSEQ multiplex PCR. The table includes approximately 42,000 clones, 65% detected once. Documented treatment: oral pan-JAK inhibitor, 5-10 mg twice daily. Source: CD8+ T cells sorted from blood, taken at week 4, from a patient treated with tofacitinib. The receptors come from a human donor with alopecia areata.

The chain recombines TRBV10-2 with TRBJ1-1; no clear D gene. CDR1 and CDR2 from the germline V gene are WSHSY and SAAADI. This CDR3 has 11 amino acids. V gave up 7 bases and J gave up 4 bases, with 7 bases separating them. CDR3 in DNA: TGCGCCAGCATCCTGGGCACTGAAGCTTTCTTT. Translation gives CASILGTEAFF.

J is TRBJ2-3 and V is TRBV7-7; a possible D gene is TRBD1 (5 bases). This CDR3 comprises 14 residues. CDR1 SSHAT and CDR2 FNYEAQ come from the germline V gene (reference sequence). The V end was cut by 1 base, the J end by 3 bases, with 8 bases between. CDR3 DNA sequence: TGTGCCAGCAGCTTAGGGCAGGGTACAGATACGCAGTATTTT. Residues: CASSLGQGTDTQYF.

V usage is TRBV11-2 and J usage is TRBJ2-2; D could derive from TRBD1 or TRBD2 (5 bases each). The V end lost 0 bases, the J end lost 4 bases, and 9 bases lay between the germline ends. Germline CDR1 SGHAT, CDR2 FQNNGV. CDR3 length: 15 amino acids. The CDR3 sequence: CASSLEAGTTGELFF. CDR3 DNA sequence: TGTGCCAGCAGCTTAGAAGCAGGGACCACCGGGGAGCTGTTTTTT.